These T cell receptor beta chains were read from a single sample in a study of blood T cell repertoires in COVID-19. Sequencing used immunoSEQ multiplex PCR; TCRdb keeps in-frame clones, though not all of them. The sample shows tens of thousands of clones, around 80% of them seen only once. The sequencing input was peripheral blood. All receptors derive from a woman older than 75 with acute or convalescent COVID-19. Both conserved end residues are trimmed from each CDR3. Not all rows give a size; the values are once, few, many and, for expanded clones, a class.

>TRBJ2-1|few|14|TRBV24-1
ATSDFKGQLNNEQF
>TRBJ2-1|.|13|TRBV6-1
ASSEAASPGNEQF
>TRBJ2-7|.|11|TRBV27
ASRGQLPYEQY
>TRBJ2-5|.|15|TRBV25-1
ASSDGGTSGAQETQY
>TRBJ2-3|.|12|TRBV6-5
ASVRSQYADTQY
>TRBJ1-2|.|11|TRBV30
AWSEYRDYGYT
>TRBJ2-6|.|13|TRBV4-1
ASSQPGVGANVLT
>TRBJ1-2|.|13|TRBV28
ASSSPRGSGYGYT
>TRBJ2-2|.|15|TRBV7-2
ASSSTGLAGAPGELF
>TRBJ2-3|.|11|TRBV10-3
ATGRGKTDTQY
>TRBJ2-1|.|14|TRBV5-1
ASSSADSPGYNEQF
>TRBJ2-2|.|14|TRBV27
ASSSGHSRDTGELF
>TRBJ1-1|once|14|TRBV6-5
ASSYGFGTGGTEAF
>TRBJ2-1|.|10|TRBV12-3/TRBV12-4
ASRTVRGEQF